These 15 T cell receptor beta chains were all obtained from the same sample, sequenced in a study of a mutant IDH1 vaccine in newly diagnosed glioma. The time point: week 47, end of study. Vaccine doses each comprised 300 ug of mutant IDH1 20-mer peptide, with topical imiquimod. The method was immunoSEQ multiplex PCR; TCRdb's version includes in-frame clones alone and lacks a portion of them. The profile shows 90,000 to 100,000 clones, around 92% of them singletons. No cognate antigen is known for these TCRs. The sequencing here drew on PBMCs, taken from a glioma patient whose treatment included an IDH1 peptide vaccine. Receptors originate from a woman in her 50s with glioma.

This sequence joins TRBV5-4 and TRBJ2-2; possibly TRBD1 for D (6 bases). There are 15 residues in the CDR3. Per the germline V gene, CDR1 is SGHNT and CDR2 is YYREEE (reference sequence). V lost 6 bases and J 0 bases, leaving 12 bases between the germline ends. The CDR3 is CASTLGQSNTGELFF. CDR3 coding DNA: TGTGCCAGCACCCTAGGACAGTCGAACACCGGGGAGCTGTTTTTT. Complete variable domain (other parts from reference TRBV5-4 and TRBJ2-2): ETGVTQSPTHLIKTRGQQVTLRCSSQSGHNTVSWYQQALGQGPQFIFQYYREEENGRGNFPPRFSGLQFPNYSSELNVNALELDDSALYLCASTLGQSNTGELFFGEGSRLTVL.

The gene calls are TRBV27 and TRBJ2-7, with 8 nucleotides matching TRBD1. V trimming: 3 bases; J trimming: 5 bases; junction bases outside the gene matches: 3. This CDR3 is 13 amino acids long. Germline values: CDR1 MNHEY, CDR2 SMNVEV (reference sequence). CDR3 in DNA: TGTGCCAGCAGTTTCCGGGACAGGAACGAGCAGTACTTC. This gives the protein CASSFRDRNEQYF.

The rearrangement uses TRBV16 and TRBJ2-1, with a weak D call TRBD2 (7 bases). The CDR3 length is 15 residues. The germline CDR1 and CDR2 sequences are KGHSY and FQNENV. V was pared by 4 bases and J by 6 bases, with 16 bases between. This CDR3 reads CASSLRGGSGNEQFF. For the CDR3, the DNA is TGTGCCAGCAGCCTTAGGGGGGGGAGCGGCAATGAGCAGTTCTTC. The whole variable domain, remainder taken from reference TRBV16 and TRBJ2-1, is GEEVAQTPKHLVRGEGQKAKLYCAPIKGHSYVFWYQQVLKNEFKFLISFQNENVFDETGMPKERFSAKCLPNSPCSLEIQATKLEDSAVYFCASSLRGGSGNEQFFGPGTRLTVL.

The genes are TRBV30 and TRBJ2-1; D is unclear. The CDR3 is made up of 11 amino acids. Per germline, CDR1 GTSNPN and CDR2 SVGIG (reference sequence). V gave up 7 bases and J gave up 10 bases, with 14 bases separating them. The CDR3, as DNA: TGTGCCTTCCTTAAGGCCCGAGAGCAGTTCTTC. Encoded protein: CAFLKAREQFF.

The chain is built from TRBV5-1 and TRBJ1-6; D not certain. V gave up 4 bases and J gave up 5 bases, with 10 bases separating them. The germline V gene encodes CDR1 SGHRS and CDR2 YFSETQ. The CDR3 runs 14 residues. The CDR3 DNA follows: TGCGCCAGCAGCCTTGACATCAATAATTCACCCCTCCACTTT. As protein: CASSLDINNSPLHF.

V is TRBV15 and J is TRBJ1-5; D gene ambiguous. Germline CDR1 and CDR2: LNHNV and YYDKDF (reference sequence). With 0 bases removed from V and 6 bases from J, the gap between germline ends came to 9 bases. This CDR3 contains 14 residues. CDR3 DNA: TGTGCCACCAGCAGAGAGCTTGAGGGTCAGCCCCAGCATTTT. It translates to CATSRELEGQPQHF.

The DNA of the CDR3 is TGTGCCAGCAGCCAAGATCCAGGGGGCGGGTGGGAGCAGTACTTC. As protein: CASSQDPGGGWEQYF. The V gene is TRBV4-2, the J gene TRBJ2-7, with TRBD1 matching over 8 bases. The V and J ends lost 0 bases and 7 bases, in that order; junction bases with no gene match: 8. Per the germline V gene, CDR1 is LGHNA and CDR2 is YNFKEQ. CDR3 length equals 15 residues.

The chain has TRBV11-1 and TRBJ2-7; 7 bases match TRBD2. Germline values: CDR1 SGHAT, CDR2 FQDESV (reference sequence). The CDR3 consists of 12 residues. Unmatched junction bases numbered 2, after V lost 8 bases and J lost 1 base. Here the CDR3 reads CASAGDSYEQYF. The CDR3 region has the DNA TGTGCCAGCGCGGGGGATTCCTACGAGCAGTACTTC.

This chain's CDR3 is CASSIDRSGGGSNQPQHF. The CDR3 DNA sequence: TGTGCCAGTAGTATAGATCGGTCCGGGGGCGGTAGCAATCAGCCCCAGCATTTT. The J gene is TRBJ1-5, the V gene TRBV19; TRBD1 is a possible D gene (6 bases). From germline, CDR1 is LNHDA and CDR2 SQIVND (reference sequence). This CDR3 is 18 amino acids long. V shed 0 bases and J shed 0 bases, with 15 bases lying between them. Based on the CDR3 plus reference TRBV19 and TRBJ1-5, the full variable domain is DGGITQSPKYLFRKEGQNVTLSCEQNLNHDAMYWYRQDPGQGLRLIYYSQIVNDFQKGDIAEGYSVSREKKESFPLTVTSAQKNPTAFYLCASSIDRSGGGSNQPQHFGDGTRLSIL.

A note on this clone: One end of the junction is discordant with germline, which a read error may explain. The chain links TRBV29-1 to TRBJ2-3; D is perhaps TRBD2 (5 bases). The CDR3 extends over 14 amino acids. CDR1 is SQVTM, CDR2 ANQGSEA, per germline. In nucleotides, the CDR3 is TGCAGCGTCGAAGGCACTAGTGGCACAGATACGCAGTATTTT. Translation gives CSVEGTSGTDTQYF.

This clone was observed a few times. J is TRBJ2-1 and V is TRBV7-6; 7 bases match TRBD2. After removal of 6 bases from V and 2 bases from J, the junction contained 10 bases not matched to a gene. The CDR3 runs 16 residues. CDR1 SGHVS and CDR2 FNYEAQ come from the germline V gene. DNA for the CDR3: TGTGCCAGCAGACGTACACTAGCGAGCACCTACAATGAGCAGTTCTTC. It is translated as CASRRTLASTYNEQFF.

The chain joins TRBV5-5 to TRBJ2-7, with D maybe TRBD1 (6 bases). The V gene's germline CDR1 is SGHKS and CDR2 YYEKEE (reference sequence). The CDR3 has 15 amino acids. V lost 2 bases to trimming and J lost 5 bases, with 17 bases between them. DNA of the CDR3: TGTGCCAGCAGCTTAAGGACAGCCACACCGCACGAGCAGTACTTC. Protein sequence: CASSLRTATPHEQYF.

The CDR3 reads CATSRGGQGPRPQHF. CDR3 DNA: TGTGCCACCAGCAGAGGGGGGCAGGGCCCGAGGCCCCAGCATTTT. This chain uses TRBV15 with TRBJ1-5; maybe TRBD1 (6 bases). CDR3 length: 15 residues. Trimming cost V 1 base and J 9 bases, with 16 bases left between them. Germline values: CDR1 LNHNV, CDR2 YYDKDF (reference sequence).

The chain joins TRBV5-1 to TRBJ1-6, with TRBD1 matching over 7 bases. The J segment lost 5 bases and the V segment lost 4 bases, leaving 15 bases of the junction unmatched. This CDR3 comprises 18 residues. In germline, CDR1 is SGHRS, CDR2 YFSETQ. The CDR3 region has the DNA TGCGCCAGCAGCCTTCAGGCCTCCGGGACAGCTCATAATTCACCCCTCCACTTT. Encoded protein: CASSLQASGTAHNSPLHF.

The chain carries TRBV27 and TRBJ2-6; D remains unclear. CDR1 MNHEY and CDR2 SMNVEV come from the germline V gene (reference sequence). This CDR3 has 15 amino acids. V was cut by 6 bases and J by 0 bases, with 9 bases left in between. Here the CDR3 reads CASRTDSSGANVLTF. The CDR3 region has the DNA TGTGCCAGCAGAACTGATAGCTCTGGGGCCAACGTCCTGACTTTC.